Included here is one T cell receptor (beta chain) sequence, with context. Its antigen is still unknown. Germline trimming cut 4 bases from V and 2 bases from J; bases unmatched to any gene: 4. This CDR3 is 15 amino acids long. CDR1 and CDR2 from the germline V gene are KGHSH and LQKENI. Assay: immunoSEQ multiplex PCR; the TCRdb copy retains only in-frame clones and omits some. The data hold approximately 20,000 clones, with less than 70% observed a single time. This sample is part of a study of Tregs in tolerant kidney transplant recipients. General observations from the study: Biological reproducibility was not directly addressed, but technical replication error appeared minimal. The small number of patients limits these findings pending further validation.

This sequence was found in a human donor in good health. The sequenced sample was Tregs from blood cultured with allogeneic cells. This chain joins TRBV18 and TRBJ2-2, with TRBD1 matching over 7 bases. CDR3 region: CASSRRQGNTGELFF. In DNA form, the CDR3 reads TGTGCCAGCTCACGCCGACAGGGTAACACCGGGGAGCTGTTTTTT.